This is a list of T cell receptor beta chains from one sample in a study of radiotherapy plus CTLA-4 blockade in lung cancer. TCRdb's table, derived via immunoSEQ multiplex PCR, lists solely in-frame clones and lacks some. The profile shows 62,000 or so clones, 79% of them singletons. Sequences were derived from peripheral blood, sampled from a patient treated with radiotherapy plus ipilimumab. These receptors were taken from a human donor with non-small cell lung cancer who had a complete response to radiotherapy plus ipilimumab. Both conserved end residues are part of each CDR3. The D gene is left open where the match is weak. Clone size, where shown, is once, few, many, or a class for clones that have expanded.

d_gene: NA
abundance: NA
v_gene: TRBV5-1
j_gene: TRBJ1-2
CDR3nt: TGCGCCAGCAGGGAGGGGAGTTCTGTTGACTATGGCTACACCTTC
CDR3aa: CASREGSSVDYGYTF

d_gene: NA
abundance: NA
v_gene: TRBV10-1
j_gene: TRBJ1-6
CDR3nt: TGCGCCAGCAGTTCGGGGCCGACCGGCAATTCACCCCTCCACTTC
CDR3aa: CASSSGPTGNSPLHF

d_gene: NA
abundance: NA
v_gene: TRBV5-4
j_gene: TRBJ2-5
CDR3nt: TGTGCCAGCAGGTCGGACAGTAAAGAGACCCAGTACTTC
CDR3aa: CASRSDSKETQYF

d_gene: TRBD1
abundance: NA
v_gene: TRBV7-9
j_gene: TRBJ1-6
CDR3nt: TGTGCCAGCAGCTCGGGACAGGGGGATTCACCCCTCCACTTT
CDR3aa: CASSSGQGDSPLHF

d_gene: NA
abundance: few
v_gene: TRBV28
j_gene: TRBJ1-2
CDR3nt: TGTGCCAGCTCCGATTTGACAGGCGCCTACTATGGCTACACCTTC
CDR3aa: CASSDLTGAYYGYTF

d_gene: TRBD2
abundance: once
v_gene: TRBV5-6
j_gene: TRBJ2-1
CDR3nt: TGTGCCAGCAGCCCACCTACTAGCGGGAGGGCCGGTGAACAGTTCTTC
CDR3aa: CASSPPTSGRAGEQFF

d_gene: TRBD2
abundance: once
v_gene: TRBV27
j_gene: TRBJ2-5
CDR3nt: TGTGCCAGCAGTCGAGCGACTAGCGGGGCTAAAGAGACCCAGTACTTC
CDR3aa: CASSRATSGAKETQYF

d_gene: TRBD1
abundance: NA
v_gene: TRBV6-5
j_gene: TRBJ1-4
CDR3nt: TGTGCCAGCAGTCCGGGACAGATTAATGAAAAACTGTTTTTT
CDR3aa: CASSPGQINEKLFF

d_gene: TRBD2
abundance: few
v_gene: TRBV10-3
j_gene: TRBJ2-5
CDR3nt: TGTGCCATCAGTGAGTCGTTCGGCGGGAGAGGAGAGACCCAGTACTTC
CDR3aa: CAISESFGGRGETQYF

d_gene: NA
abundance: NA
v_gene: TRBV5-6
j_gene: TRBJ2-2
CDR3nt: TGTGCCAGCAGCTTGGGGCAGGGAATAGGGGAGCTGTTTTTT
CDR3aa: CASSLGQGIGELFF

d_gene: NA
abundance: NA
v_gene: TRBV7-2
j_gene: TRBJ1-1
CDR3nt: TGTGCCAGCAGCTTACAGCCAGGAGCGAACACTGAAGCTTTCTTT
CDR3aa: CASSLQPGANTEAFF

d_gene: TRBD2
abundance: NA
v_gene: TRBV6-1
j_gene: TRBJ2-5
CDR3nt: TGTGCCAGCAGGGGGACTAGCGGGAGTGAGACCCAGTACTTC
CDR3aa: CASRGTSGSETQYF

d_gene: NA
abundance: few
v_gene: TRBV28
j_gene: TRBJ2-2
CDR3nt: TGTGCCAGCAGTCTTTCGACAAGACGGGCCGCCGGGGAGCTGTTTTTT
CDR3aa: CASSLSTRRAAGELFF

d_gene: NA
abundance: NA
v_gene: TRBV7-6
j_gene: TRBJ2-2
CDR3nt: TGTGCCAGCAGCTTAGGCAATGGGGGAAGGACCGGGGAGCTGTTTTTT
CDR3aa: CASSLGNGGRTGELFF

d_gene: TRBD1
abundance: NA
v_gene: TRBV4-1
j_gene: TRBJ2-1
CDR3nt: TGCGCCAGCAGCCAAACGGGACAGGGGAACAATGAGCAGTTCTTC
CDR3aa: CASSQTGQGNNEQFF

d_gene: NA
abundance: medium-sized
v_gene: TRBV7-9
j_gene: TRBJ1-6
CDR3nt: TGTGCCAGCAGCAGACAGGAGAATTCACCCCTCCACTTT
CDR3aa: CASSRQENSPLHF

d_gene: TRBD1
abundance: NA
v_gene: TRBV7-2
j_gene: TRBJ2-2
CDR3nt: TGTGCCAGCAGCCGCGGGACAGGGGGTTCCGGGGAGCTGTTTTTT
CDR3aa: CASSRGTGGSGELFF

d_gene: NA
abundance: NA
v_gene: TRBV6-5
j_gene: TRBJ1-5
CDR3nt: TGTGCCAGCAGTTACTCGTTGCCGGGGGGCGTTCAGCCCCAGCATTTT
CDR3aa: CASSYSLPGGVQPQHF

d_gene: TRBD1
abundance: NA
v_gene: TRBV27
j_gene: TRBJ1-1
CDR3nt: TGTGCCAGCAGAGCCAGGACAGGGATCGTCGGTAAGAACACTGAAGCTTTCTTT
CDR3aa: CASRARTGIVGKNTEAFF

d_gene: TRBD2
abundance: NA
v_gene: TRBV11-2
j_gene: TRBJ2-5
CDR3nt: TGTGCCAGCAGCTTAGAATCCGGGTATCTAGCGGGACGAGAGACCCAGTACTTC
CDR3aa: CASSLESGYLAGRETQYF

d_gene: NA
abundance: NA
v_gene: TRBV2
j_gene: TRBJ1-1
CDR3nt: TGTGCCAGCAGTGAGAACAGGGCTTTTGGCACTGAAGCTTTCTTT
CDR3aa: CASSENRAFGTEAFF

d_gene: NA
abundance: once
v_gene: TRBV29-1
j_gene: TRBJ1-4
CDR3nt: TGCAGCGTGACCAGGGGAAATGAAAAACTGTTTTTT
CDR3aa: CSVTRGNEKLFF

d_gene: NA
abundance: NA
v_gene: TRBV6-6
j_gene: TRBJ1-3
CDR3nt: TGTGCCAGCAGCTCAGTTGAGGGAAACACCATATATTTT
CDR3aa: CASSSVEGNTIYF

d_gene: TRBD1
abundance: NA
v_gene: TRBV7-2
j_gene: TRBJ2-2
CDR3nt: TGTGCCAGCAGCCGGCCAGGACAGGCGCCCCTCGGGGAGCTGTTTTTT
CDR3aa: CASSRPGQAPLGELFF

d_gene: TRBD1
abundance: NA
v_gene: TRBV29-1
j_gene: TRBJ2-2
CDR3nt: TGCAGCGTTGAAGGACAGGGGGCAGGTACCGGGGAGCTGTTTTTT
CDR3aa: CSVEGQGAGTGELFF

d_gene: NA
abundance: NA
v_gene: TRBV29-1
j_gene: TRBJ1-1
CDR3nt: TGCAGCGTTGGGGCAGGCCGGGGAAGAACTCTGAACACTGAAGCTTTCTTT
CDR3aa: CSVGAGRGRTLNTEAFF

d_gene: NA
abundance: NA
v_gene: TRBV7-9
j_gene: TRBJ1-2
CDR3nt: TGTGCCAGCGGCCAGGGAGAGGGGGACTATGGCTACACCTTC
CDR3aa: CASGQGEGDYGYTF

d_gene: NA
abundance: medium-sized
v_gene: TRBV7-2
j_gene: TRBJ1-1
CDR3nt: TGTGCCAGCAGCTTTTTACGTGGCATGAACACTGAAGCTTTCTTT
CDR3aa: CASSFLRGMNTEAFF

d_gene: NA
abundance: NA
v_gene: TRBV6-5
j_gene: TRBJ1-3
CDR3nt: TGTGCCAGCAGGGATCGTTTCTCTGGAAACACCATATATTTT
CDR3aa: CASRDRFSGNTIYF

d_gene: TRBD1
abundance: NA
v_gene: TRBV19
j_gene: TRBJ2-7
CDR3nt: TGTGCCAGTAGTCCGCACCCCGGGACAGCCTCCTACGAGCAGTACTTC
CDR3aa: CASSPHPGTASYEQYF

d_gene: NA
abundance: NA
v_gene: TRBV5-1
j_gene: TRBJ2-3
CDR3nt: TGCGCCAGCAGCTCGGGGGGGACAGGGCGCACAGATACGCAGTATTTT
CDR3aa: CASSSGGTGRTDTQYF

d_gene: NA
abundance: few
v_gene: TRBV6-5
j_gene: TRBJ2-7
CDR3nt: TGTGCCAGCAGCAGGGACGGGAGCTCCTACGAGCAGTACTTC
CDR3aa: CASSRDGSSYEQYF

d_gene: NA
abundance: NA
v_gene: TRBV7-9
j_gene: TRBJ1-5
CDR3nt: TGTGCCAGCAGCTCCACCTATAGCAATCAGCCCCAGCATTTT
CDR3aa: CASSSTYSNQPQHF

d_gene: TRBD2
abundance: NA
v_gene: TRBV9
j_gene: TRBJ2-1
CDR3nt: TGTGCCAGCAGCGTAGAAGGGGGACTAGAGCCCTACAATGAGCAGTTCTTC
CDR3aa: CASSVEGGLEPYNEQFF

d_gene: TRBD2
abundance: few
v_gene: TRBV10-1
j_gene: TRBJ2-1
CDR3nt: TGCGCCAGCAGTGAGTCCGGACTAGCAAGCTACAATGAGCAGTTCTTC
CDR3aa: CASSESGLASYNEQFF

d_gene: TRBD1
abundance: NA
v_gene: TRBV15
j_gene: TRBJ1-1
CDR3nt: TGTGCCACCAGCAGAGATTCCGGGACAGGGTTTAGGGCTGAAGCTTTCTTT
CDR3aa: CATSRDSGTGFRAEAFF

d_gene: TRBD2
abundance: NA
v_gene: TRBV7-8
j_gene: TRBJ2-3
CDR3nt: TGTGCCAGCAGCTTAGGGGTGGGAGGGCCCTCAGATACGCAGTATTTT
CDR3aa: CASSLGVGGPSDTQYF

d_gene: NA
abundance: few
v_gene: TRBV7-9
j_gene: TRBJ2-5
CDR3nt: TGTGCCAGCAGCTTTGGAGGGGGTGAGACCCAGTACTTC
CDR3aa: CASSFGGGETQYF

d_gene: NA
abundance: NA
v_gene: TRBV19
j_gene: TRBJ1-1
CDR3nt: TGTGCCAGTAGAGGAGGGTTCGACCCTGAAGCTTTCTTT
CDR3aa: CASRGGFDPEAFF

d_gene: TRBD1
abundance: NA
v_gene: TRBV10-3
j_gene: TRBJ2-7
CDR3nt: TGTGCCATCAGTGAACCAGCGACAGAGACAGGGAGCCCCTACGAGCAGTACTTC
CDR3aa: CAISEPATETGSPYEQYF

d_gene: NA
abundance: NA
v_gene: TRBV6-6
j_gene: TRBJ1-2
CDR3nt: TGTGCCACCCACCAGGGCAACTCTAACTATGGCTACACCTTC
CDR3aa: CATHQGNSNYGYTF

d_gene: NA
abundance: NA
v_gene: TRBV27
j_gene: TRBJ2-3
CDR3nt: TGTGCCAGCAGTTTAGCACTCACAGATACGCAGTATTTT
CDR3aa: CASSLALTDTQYF

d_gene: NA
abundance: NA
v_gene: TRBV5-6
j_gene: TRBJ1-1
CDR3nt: TGTGCCAGCAGCTTGGTTCCGAATATGAACACTGAAGCTTTCTTT
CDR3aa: CASSLVPNMNTEAFF

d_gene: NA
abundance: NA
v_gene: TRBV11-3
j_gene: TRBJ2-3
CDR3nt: TGTGCCAGCAGCTTTAGACCCACAGATACGCAGTATTTT
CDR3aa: CASSFRPTDTQYF

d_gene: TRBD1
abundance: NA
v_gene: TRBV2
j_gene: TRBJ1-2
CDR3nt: TGTGCCAGCAAGTGGGACAGGGGAAACTATGGCTACACCTTC
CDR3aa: CASKWDRGNYGYTF

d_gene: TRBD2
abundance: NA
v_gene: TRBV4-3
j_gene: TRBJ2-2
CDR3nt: TGCGCCAGCAGCCAACCCTCCGGGACTAGCGCTACCGGGGAGCTGTTTTTT
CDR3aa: CASSQPSGTSATGELFF

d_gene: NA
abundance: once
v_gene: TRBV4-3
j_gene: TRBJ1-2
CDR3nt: TGCGCCAGCAGCCAGGCGGGCAACTATGGCTACACCTTC
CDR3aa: CASSQAGNYGYTF

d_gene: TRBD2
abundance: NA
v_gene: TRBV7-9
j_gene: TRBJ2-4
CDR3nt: TGTGCCAGCAGCTTATATACTAGCGGGGGAAGGGCCAAAAACATTCAGTACTTC
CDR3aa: CASSLYTSGGRAKNIQYF

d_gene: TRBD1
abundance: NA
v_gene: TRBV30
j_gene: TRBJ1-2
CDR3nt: TGTGCCTGGAGTGTAAGCGGACAGGTTTTTTTCTATGGCTACACCTTC
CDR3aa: CAWSVSGQVFFYGYTF

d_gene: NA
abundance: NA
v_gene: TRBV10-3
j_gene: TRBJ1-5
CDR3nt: TGTGCCATCAGCGATAATAGCAATCAGCCCCAGCATTTT
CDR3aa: CAISDNSNQPQHF

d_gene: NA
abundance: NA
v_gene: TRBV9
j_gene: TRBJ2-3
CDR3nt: TGTGCCAGCAGCGTAGAGGAAAATACGCAGTATTTT
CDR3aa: CASSVEENTQYF

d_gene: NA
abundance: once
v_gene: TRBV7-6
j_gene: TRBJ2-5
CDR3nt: TGTGCCAGCAGCTCCGATGAGGTACGGGGCAAGACCCAGTACTTC
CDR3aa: CASSSDEVRGKTQYF

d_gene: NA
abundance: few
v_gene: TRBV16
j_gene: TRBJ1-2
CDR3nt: TGTGCCAGCAGCCAAGAGAGGCAGGCCGTCTATGGCTACACCTTC
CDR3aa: CASSQERQAVYGYTF